The 9 T cell receptor beta chains below come from one sample, sequenced in a study of blood T cell repertoires in COVID-19. Assay used: immunoSEQ multiplex PCR; TCRdb lists only in-frame clones, some missing. The profile shows some 250,000 clones, approximately 80% of them singletons. Source material: PBMCs or T cells enriched from blood (not recorded which). The receptors come from a middle-aged man who had recovered from COVID-19.

The V gene is TRBV10-3, the J gene TRBJ1-6; D perhaps matches TRBD1 (5 bases). Trimming removed 3 bases at V and 8 bases at J, with 11 bases between. This CDR3 has 14 amino acids. CDR1 is ENHRY, CDR2 SYGVKD, per germline. CDR3 sequence: CAISEWGGDSPLHF. CDR3 DNA: TGTGCCATCAGTGAATGGGGGGGGGATTCACCCCTCCACTTT.

The chain employs TRBV6-5 and TRBJ1-2, with 8 positions matching TRBD1. Germline V gives CDR1 MNHEY, CDR2 SVGAGI. This CDR3 is 13 amino acids long. After removal of 5 bases from V and 6 bases from J, the junction contained 5 bases not matched to a gene. As DNA, the CDR3 is TGTGCCAGCAGTAACAGGGGGGCAGATGGCTACACCTTC. Residues: CASSNRGADGYTF.

The V gene is TRBV9, the J gene TRBJ1-2; 7 positions agree with TRBD1. Germline trimming cut 3 bases from V and 1 base from J; bases unmatched to any gene: 15. The CDR3 consists of 18 residues. Germline CDR1 and CDR2: SGDLS and YYNGEE. Here the CDR3 reads CASSARVIPGQSNYGYTF. As DNA, the CDR3 is TGTGCCAGCAGCGCCCGAGTTATTCCGGGACAGAGTAACTATGGCTACACCTTC.

The chain joins TRBV28 to TRBJ2-7; maybe TRBD2 (6 bases). The CDR3 covers 13 residues. Trimming pared 7 bases from V and 4 bases from J, leaving 14 bases between. Germline CDR1 and CDR2: MDHEN and SYDVKM. CDR3: CASNPPGGYEQYF. The CDR3 DNA reads TGTGCCAGCAACCCCCCTGGGGGGTACGAGCAGTACTTC. The variable domain in full, with the rest retrieved from reference TRBV28 and TRBJ2-7, is DVKVTQSSRYLVKRTGEKVFLECVQDMDHENMFWYRQDPGLGLRLIYFSYDVKMKEKGDIPEGYSVSREKKERFSLILESASTNQTSMYLCASNPPGGYEQYFGPGTRLTVT.

This clone has just one count. This chain uses TRBV7-9 with TRBJ1-1; a possible D gene is TRBD1 (6 bases). Germline CDR1 and CDR2: SEHNR and FQNEAQ (reference sequence). The CDR3 extends over 15 amino acids. V lost 5 bases, J lost 4 bases, and 17 bases lay in between. This chain's CDR3 is CASSASGAWGTEAFF. In nucleotides, the CDR3 is TGTGCCAGCAGCGCCTCAGGGGCCTGGGGCACTGAAGCTTTCTTT.

The chain carries TRBV6-1 and TRBJ1-1; D is perhaps TRBD1 (5 bases). V was shortened by 2 bases and J by 5 bases, with 9 bases between the two germline ends. The CDR3 consists of 13 residues. Germline CDR1 is MNHNS and CDR2 is SASEGT. CDR3 DNA sequence: TGTGCCAGCAGTGAATTAAGGGGAACTGAAGCTTTCTTT. This translates into CASSELRGTEAFF.

The chain employs TRBV28 and TRBJ2-2, with 8 nucleotides matching TRBD1. From germline, CDR1 is MDHEN and CDR2 SYDVKM. The CDR3 covers 16 residues. With 5 bases clipped from V and 0 bases from J, the junction kept 5 bases outside the gene matches. The CDR3 protein is CASSRDRPPNTGELFF. The DNA for the CDR3 is TGTGCCAGCAGTAGGGACAGGCCCCCGAACACCGGGGAGCTGTTTTTT. Supplemented by reference TRBV28 and TRBJ2-2, the full variable domain reads DVKVTQSSRYLVKRTGEKVFLECVQDMDHENMFWYRQDPGLGLRLIYFSYDVKMKEKGDIPEGYSVSREKKERFSLILESASTNQTSMYLCASSRDRPPNTGELFFGEGSRLTVL.

This chain's CDR3 is CASSIVGGSGANVLTF. CDR3 nucleotide sequence: TGTGCCAGTAGTATTGTGGGGGGCTCTGGGGCCAACGTCCTGACTTTC. The chain couples TRBV19 to TRBJ2-6, with D possibly matching TRBD2 (6 bases). This CDR3 region has 16 residues. V shed 3 bases and J shed 0 bases, with 9 bases lying between them. Germline V CDR1 and CDR2: LNHDA, SQIVND (reference sequence).

The J gene is TRBJ2-1, the V gene TRBV18; D is perhaps TRBD2 (7 bases). The V gene's germline CDR1 is KGHSH and CDR2 LQKENI. V shed 2 bases and J shed 7 bases, with 15 bases lying between them. This CDR3 spans 15 amino acids. The CDR3 spells CASSPSAGARNEQFF. For the CDR3, the DNA is TGTGCCAGCTCACCAAGCGCGGGGGCGAGGAATGAGCAGTTCTTC.